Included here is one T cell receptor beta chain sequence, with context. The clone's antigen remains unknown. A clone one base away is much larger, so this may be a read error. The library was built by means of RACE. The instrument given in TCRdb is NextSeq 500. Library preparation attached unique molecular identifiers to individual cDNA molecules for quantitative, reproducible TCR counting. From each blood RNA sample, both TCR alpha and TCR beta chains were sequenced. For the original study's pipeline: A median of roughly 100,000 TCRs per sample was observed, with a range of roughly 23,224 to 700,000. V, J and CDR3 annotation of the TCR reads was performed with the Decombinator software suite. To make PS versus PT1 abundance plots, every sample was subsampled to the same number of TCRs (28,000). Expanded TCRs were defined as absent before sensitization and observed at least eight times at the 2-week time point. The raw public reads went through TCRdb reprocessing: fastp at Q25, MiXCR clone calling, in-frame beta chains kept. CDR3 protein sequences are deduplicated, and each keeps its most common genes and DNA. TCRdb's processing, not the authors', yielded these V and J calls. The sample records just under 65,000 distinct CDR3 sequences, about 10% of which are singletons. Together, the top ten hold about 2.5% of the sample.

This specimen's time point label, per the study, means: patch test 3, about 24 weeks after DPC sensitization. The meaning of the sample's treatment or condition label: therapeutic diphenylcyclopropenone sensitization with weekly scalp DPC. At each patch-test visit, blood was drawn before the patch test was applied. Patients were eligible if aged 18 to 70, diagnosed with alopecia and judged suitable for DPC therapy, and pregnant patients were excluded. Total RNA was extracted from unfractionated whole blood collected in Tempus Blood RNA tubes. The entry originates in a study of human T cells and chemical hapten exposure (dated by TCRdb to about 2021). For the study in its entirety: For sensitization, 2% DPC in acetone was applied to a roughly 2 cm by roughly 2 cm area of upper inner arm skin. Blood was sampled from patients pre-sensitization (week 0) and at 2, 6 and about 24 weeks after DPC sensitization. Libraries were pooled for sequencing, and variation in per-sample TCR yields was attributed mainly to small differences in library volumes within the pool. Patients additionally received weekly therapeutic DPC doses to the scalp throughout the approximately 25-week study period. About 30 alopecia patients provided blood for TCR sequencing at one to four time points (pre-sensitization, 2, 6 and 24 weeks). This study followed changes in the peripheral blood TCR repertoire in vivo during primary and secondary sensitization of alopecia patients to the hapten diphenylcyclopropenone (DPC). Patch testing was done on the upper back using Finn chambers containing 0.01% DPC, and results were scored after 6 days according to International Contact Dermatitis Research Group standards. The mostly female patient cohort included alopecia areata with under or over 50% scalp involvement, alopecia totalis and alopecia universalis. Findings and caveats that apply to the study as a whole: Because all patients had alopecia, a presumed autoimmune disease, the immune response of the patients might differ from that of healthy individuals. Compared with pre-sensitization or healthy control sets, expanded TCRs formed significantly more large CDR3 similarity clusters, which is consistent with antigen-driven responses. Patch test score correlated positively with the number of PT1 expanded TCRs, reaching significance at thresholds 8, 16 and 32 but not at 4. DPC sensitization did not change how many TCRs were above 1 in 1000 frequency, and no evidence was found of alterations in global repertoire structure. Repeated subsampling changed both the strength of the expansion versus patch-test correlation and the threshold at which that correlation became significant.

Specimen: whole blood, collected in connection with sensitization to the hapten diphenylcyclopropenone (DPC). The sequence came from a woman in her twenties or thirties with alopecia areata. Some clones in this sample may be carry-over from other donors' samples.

The CDR3 reads as follows: CVSSRDRGRGNQPQHF. In nucleotide form, the sequence is TGTGTCAGCTCACGGGACAGGGGAAGGGGCAATCAGCCCCAGCATTTT. Recombination linked TRBV18 to TRBJ1-5, and TRBD1 aligns with 10 junction nucleotides. In the germline V gene, CDR1 corresponds to KGHSH and CDR2 to LQKENI. Including cysteine and phenylalanine, the CDR3 has 16 amino acids. This entry keeps only the CDR3 DNA: 48 bases, framed from base 1. The full variable domain, completed from the reference TRBV18 and TRBJ1-5 proteins outside the CDR3, reads NAGVMQNPRHLVRRRGQEARLRCSPMKGHSHVYWYRQLPEEGLKFMVYLQKENIIDESGMPKERFSAEFPKEGPSILRIQQVVRGDSAAYFCVSSRDRGRGNQPQHFGDGTRLSIL.